This passage covers 3 T cell receptor beta chains from one sample sequenced in a study of cytomegalovirus exposure and HLA in healthy donors. PCR used 60 Vbeta primers and 13 Jbeta primers. The method was immunoSEQ multiplex PCR; TCRdb's version includes in-frame clones alone and lacks a portion of them. The data show 35,000 to 50,000 clones, with around 64% seen just once and 8.7% held by the top ten. The material sequenced was PBMCs. The receptors were gathered from a human donor in good health.

The table lists this clone with a few counts. The chain combines TRBV19 with TRBJ1-1, with 12 bases fitting TRBD1. This CDR3 comprises 13 residues. CDR1 is LNHDA and CDR2 is SQIVND in the germline V gene (reference sequence). V dropped 8 bases and J dropped 3; count of bases not matched to a gene: 1. The CDR3 nucleotides read TGTGCCAGTGGGACAGGGGGCCACACTGAAGCTTTCTTT. This sequence encodes CASGTGGHTEAFF.

This chain uses TRBV5-6 with TRBJ1-4; perhaps TRBD1 as D (5 bases). The CDR3 sequence is 13 residues long. The ends were cut back, 5 bases at V and 4 bases at J, with 9 bases in the middle. CDR1 is SGHDT and CDR2 is YYEEEE in the germline V gene. The CDR3 protein is CASRTGGNEKLFF. Written as DNA, the CDR3 is TGTGCCAGCAGGACGGGGGGTAATGAAAAACTGTTTTTT.

This chain joins TRBV5-1 and TRBJ2-1; D is uncertain. The CDR3 runs 16 residues. The V and J ends lost 0 bases and 0 bases respectively, with 10 bases between them. Germline V gene lookup returns CDR1 SGHRS and CDR2 YFSETQ. DNA for the CDR3: TGCGCCAGCAGCTTGGGCCTAGGAAGCTCCTACAATGAGCAGTTCTTC. Residues: CASSLGLGSSYNEQFF.